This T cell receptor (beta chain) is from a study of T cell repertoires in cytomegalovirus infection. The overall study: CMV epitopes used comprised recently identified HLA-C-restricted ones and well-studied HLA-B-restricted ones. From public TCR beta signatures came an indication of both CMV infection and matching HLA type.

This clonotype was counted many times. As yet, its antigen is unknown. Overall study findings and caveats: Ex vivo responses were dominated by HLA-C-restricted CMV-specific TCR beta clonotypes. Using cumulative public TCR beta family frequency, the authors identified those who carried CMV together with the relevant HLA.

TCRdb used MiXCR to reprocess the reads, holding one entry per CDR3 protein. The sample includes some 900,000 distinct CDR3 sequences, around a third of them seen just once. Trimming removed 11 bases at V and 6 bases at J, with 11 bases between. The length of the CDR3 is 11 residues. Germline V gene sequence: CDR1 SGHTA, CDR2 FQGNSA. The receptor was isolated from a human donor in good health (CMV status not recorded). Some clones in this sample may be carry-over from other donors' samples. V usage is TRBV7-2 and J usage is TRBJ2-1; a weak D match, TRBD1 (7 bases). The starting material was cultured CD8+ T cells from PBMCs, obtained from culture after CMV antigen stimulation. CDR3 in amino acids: CAQGEANEQFF. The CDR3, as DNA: TGTGCCCAGGGGGAGGCCAATGAGCAGTTCTTC.